This T cell receptor beta chain was observed in a study of blood T cell repertoires in COVID-19. Seattle enrolled patients during active infection and tracked them longitudinally. Methods used by the authors: Amplified reference gene primers provided the basis for estimating nucleated cell counts. The data were produced by immunoSEQ multiplex PCR, yet TCRdb's version contains in-frame clones alone and is incomplete. V and J calls and clone size follow that table, whereas D and trimming were derived from the DNA. Altogether around 400,000 clones are present, more than 70% being singletons, with the ten largest covering over 2%. Germline V gives CDR1 MNHNS, CDR2 SASEGT. The V end was cut by 8 bases, the J end by 7 bases, with 14 bases between. The CDR3 consists of 12 residues.

Sequenced material: peripheral blood. The origin of this receptor is a woman aged 55-69 years with COVID-19, enrolled during active disease. The chain carries TRBV6-1 and TRBJ2-5; D is possibly TRBD2 (6 bases). The CDR3 protein is CASSGGLGTQYF. The CDR3 DNA reads as TGTGCCAGCTCCGGGGGTTTGGGGACCCAGTACTTC.